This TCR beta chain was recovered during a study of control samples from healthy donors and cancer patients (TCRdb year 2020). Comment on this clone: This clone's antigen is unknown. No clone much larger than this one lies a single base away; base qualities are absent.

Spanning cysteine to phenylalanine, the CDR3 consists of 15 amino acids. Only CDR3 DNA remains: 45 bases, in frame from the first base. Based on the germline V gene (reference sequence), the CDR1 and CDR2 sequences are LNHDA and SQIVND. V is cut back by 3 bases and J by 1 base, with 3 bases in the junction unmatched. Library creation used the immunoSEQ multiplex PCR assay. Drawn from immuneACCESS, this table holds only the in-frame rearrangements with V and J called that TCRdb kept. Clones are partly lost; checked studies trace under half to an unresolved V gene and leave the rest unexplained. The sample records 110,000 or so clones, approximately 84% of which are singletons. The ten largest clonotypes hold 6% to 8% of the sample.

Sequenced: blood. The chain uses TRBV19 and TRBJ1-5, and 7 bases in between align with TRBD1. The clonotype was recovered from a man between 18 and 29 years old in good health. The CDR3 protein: CASSIEDRSNQPQHF. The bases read TGTGCCAGTAGTATTGAGGACAGGAGCAATCAGCCCCAGCATTTT.